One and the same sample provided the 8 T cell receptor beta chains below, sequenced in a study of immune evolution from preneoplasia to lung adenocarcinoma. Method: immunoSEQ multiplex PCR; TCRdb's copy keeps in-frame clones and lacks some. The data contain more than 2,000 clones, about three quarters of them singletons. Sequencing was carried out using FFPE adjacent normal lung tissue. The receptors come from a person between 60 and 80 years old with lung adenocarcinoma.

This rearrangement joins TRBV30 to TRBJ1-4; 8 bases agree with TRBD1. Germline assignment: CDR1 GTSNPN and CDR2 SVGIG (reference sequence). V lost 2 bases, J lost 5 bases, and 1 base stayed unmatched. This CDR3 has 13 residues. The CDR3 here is CAWSRDRNEKLFF. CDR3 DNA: TGTGCCTGGAGTCGGGACAGGAATGAAAAACTGTTTTTT.

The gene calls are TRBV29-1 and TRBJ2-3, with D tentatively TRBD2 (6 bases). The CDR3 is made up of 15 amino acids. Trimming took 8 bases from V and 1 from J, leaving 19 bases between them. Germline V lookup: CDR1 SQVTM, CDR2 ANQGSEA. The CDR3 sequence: CSLSGDTQGTDTQYF. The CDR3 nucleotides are TGCAGCCTATCGGGAGACACACAGGGCACAGATACGCAGTATTTT.

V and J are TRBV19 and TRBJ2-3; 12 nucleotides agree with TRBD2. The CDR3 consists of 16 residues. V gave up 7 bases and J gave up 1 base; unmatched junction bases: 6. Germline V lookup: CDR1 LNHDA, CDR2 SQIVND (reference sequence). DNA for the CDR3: TGTGCCAGTACCCCTAGCGGGGGGGCACGCACAGATACGCAGTATTTT. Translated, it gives CASTPSGGARTDTQYF. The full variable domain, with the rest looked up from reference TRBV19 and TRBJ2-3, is DGGITQSPKYLFRKEGQNVTLSCEQNLNHDAMYWYRQDPGQGLRLIYYSQIVNDFQKGDIAEGYSVSREKKESFPLTVTSAQKNPTAFYLCASTPSGGARTDTQYFGPGTRLTVL.

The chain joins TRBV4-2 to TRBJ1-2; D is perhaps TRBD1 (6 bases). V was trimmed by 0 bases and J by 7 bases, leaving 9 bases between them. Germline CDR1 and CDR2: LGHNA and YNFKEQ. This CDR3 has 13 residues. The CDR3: CASSQEGALGYTF. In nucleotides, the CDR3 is TGTGCCAGCAGCCAAGAGGGGGCCCTTGGCTACACCTTC.

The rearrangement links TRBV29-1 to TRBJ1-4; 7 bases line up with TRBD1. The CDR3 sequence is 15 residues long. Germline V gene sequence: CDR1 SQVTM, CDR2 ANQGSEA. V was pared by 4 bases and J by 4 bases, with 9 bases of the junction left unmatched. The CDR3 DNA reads TGCAGCGTTGTAGGTCTGACAGGGAATAATGAAAAACTGTTTTTT. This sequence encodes CSVVGLTGNNEKLFF.

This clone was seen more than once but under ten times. This CDR3 reads CASSSNRGSNQPQHF. The DNA of the CDR3 is TGTGCCAGCAGCAGTAACAGGGGAAGCAATCAGCCCCAGCATTTT. The rearrangement uses TRBV2 and TRBJ1-5; 7 positions agree with TRBD1. The CDR3 runs to 15 residues. Germline values: CDR1 SNHLY, CDR2 FYNNEI. After removal of 6 bases from V and 1 base from J, the junction contained 6 bases not matched to a gene.

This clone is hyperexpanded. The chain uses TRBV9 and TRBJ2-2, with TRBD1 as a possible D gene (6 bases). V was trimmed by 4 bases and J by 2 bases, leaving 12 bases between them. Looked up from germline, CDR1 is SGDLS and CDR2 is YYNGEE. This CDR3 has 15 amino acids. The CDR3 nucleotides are TGTGCCAGCAGCCAAAGACAGGAAAACACCGGGGAGCTGTTTTTT. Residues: CASSQRQENTGELFF.

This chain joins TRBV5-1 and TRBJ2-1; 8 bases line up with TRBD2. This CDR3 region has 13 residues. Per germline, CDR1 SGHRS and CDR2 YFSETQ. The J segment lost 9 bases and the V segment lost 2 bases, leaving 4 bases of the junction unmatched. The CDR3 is CASSLTGGLEQFF. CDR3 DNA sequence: TGCGCCAGCAGCTTAACGGGAGGGCTTGAGCAGTTCTTC.